These T cell receptor beta chains were read from a single sample in a study of early T cells in non-severe SARS-CoV-2 infection. TCRdb passed the 5' RACE reads through MiXCR, listing each CDR3 protein once. The repertoire holds tens of thousands of distinct CDR3 sequences, about an eighth seen once, with around 5% in the top ten. The sample comprised whole blood. Receptor source: an adult who was a healthcare worker with PCR-confirmed SARS-CoV-2 infection or an uninfected control (not recorded which). Each CDR3 is given with its conserved first and last residue.

j_call v_call cdr3_aa
TRBJ2-5 TRBV13 CASGLGEETQYF
TRBJ2-2 TRBV29-1 CSGLQGQAGELFF
TRBJ1-4 TRBV7-2 CASSLRGTGDEKLFF
TRBJ2-7 TRBV3-1 CASSQGTGVHEQYF
TRBJ2-2 TRBV6-5 CASRSQGPELFF
TRBJ2-7 TRBV19 CASSIRDRGRDEQYF
TRBJ1-1 TRBV5-4 CASSPGQNMNTEAFF
TRBJ2-1 TRBV29-1 CSVSRGDYNEQFF
TRBJ2-1 TRBV6-4 CASSDSSGGANEQFF
TRBJ2-7 TRBV2 CASSVSPTYEQYF
TRBJ1-6 TRBV5-6 CASSFGLVLHF
TRBJ2-3 TRBV7-2 CASSPALGGDTQYF
TRBJ2-7 TRBV11-2 CASSRYEQYF
TRBJ2-5 TRBV19 CASSTLRTGVETQYF
TRBJ2-3 TRBV29-1 CSAPGLAGGSEDTQYF
TRBJ2-5 TRBV5-8 CASSLVVGAGETQYF
TRBJ2-5 TRBV20-1 CSAWAYQETQYF
TRBJ2-3 TRBV21-1 CASSKALRELATDTQYF
TRBJ1-5 TRBV6-2/TRBV6-3 CASSYTRDQPQHF
TRBJ1-1 TRBV6-6 CASSQPGGRVEAEAFF
TRBJ2-2 TRBV11-3 CASSHEGQGHTGELFF
TRBJ2-1 TRBV10-2 CASRLAQFF
TRBJ2-7 TRBV27 CASSSYYESSYEQYF
TRBJ1-5 TRBV6-2/TRBV6-3 CASSTRITGTDQPQHF
TRBJ2-3 TRBV6-2/TRBV6-3 CASSSASGGTDTQYF
TRBJ2-7 TRBV10-3 CAMDGAYEQYF
TRBJ1-6 TRBV9 CASSVERDRNSPLHF
TRBJ2-7 TRBV7-9 CASSFKGLGDSYEQYF
TRBJ2-1 TRBV20-1 CSALLAGGWYEQFF
TRBJ2-2 TRBV14 CASSRLWGANTGELFF
TRBJ1-2 TRBV29-1 CSVETGTYGYTF
TRBJ2-3 TRBV2 CASLGADTQYF